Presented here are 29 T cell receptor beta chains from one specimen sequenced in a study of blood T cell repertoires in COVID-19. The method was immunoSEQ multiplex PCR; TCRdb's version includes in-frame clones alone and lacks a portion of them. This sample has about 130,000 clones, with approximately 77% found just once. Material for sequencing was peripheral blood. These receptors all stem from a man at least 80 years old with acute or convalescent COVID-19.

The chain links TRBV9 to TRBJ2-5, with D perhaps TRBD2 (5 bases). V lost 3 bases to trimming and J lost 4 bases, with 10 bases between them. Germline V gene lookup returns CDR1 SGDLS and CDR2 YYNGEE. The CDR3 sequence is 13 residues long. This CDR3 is CASSAGVRETQYF. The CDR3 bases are TGTGCCAGCAGCGCCGGGGTTCGAGAGACCCAGTACTTC.

This chain's CDR3 is CASSQESGRGETQYF. The CDR3, as DNA: TGTGCCAGCAGCCAAGAATCCGGCAGGGGAGAGACCCAGTACTTC. The rearrangement links TRBV4-2 to TRBJ2-5, with a weak D call TRBD1 (6 bases). CDR1 LGHNA and CDR2 YNFKEQ come from the germline V gene. CDR3 length: 15 residues. V was trimmed by 0 bases and J by 4 bases, leaving 12 bases between them.

The DNA for the CDR3 is TGCGCCAGCAGCTTGATGACAGGCCCCTACAATGAGCAGTTCTTC. Protein product: CASSLMTGPYNEQFF. This chain uses TRBV5-1 with TRBJ2-1, with D possibly matching TRBD1 (6 bases). Trimming removed 1 base from V and 2 bases from J, with 10 bases in between. The CDR3 sequence is 15 residues long. CDR1 and CDR2 from the germline V gene are SGHRS and YFSETQ.

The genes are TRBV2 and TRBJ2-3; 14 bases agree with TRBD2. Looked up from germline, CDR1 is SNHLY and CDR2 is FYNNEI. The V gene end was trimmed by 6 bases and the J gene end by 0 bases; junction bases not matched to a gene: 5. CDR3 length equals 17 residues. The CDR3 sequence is CASSVGTSGSSTDTQYF. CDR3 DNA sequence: TGTGCCAGCAGCGTTGGGACTAGCGGGAGCAGCACAGATACGCAGTATTTT.

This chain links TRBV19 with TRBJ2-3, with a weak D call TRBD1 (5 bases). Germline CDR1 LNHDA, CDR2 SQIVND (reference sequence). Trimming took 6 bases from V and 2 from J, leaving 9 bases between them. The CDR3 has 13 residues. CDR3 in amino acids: CASRDSFTDTQYF. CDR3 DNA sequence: TGTGCCAGTAGAGACAGTTTCACAGATACGCAGTATTTT.

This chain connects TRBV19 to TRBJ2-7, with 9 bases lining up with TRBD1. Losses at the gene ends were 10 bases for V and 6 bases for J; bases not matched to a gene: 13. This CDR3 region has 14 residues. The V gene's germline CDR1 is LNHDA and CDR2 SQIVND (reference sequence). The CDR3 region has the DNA TGTGCCACCTCAGTCGGACAGGGGTTCGGCGAGCAGTACTTC. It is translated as CATSVGQGFGEQYF.

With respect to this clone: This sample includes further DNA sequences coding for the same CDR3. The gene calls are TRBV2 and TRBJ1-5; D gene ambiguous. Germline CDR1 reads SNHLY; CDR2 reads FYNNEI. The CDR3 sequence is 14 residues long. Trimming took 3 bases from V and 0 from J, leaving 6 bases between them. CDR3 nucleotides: TGTGCCAGCAGTGAGGCAAATAGCAATCAGCCCCAGCATTTT. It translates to CASSEANSNQPQHF.

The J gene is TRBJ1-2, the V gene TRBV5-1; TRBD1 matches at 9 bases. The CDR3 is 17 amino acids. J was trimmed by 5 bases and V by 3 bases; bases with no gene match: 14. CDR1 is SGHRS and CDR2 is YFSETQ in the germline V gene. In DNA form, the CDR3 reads TGCGCCAGCAGCTCATCCGGGACAGGGCCTTTTTCTTATGGCTACACCTTC. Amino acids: CASSSSGTGPFSYGYTF.

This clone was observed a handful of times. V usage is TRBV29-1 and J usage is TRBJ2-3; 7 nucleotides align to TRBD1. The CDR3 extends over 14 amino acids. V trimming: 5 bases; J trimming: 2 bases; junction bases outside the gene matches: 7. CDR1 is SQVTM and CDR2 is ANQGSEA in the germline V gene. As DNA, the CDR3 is TGCAGCGTTCGTCCGGGACAGCTCACAGATACGCAGTATTTT. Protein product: CSVRPGQLTDTQYF.

CDR3 loop: CASTAQGIPANEKLFF. The DNA of the CDR3 is TGTGCCAGCACGGCACAGGGAATTCCGGCTAATGAAAAACTGTTTTTT. V usage is TRBV2 and J usage is TRBJ1-4, with D tentatively TRBD1 (6 bases). The CDR3 length is 16 residues. Trimming removed 7 bases from V and 3 bases from J, with 18 bases in between. The germline V gene encodes CDR1 SNHLY and CDR2 FYNNEI.

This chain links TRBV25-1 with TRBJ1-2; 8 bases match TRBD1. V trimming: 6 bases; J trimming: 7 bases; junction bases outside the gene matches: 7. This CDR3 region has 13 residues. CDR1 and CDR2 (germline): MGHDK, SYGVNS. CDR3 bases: TGTGCCAGCAGAGGACAGGGTCGGGTTGGCTACACCTTC. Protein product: CASRGQGRVGYTF.

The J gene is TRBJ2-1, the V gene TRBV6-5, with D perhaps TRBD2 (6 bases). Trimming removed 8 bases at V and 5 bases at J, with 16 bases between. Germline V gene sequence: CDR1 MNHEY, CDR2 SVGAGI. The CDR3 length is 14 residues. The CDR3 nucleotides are TGTGCCAGCGGGGGGACTCATGAAGACAATGAGCAGTTCTTC. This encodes CASGGTHEDNEQFF.

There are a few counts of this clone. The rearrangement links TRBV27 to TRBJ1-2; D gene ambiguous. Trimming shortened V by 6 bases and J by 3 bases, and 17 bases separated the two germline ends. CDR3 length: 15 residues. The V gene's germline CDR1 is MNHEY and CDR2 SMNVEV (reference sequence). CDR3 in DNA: TGTGCCAGCAGGCGGTCGGCAGTTCCGTACTATGGCTACACCTTC. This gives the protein CASRRSAVPYYGYTF.

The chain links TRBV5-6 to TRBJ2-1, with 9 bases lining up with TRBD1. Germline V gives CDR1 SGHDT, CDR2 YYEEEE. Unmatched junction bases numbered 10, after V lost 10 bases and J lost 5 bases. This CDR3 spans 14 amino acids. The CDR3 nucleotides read TGTGCCGGCCACAGGGGGCGGACGAACAATGAGCAGTTCTTC. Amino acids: CAGHRGRTNNEQFF. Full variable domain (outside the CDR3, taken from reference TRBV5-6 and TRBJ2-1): DAGVTQSPTHLIKTRGQQVTLRCSPKSGHDTVSWYQQALGQGPQFIFQYYEEEERQRGNFPDRFSGHQFPNYSSELNVNALLLGDSALYLCAGHRGRTNNEQFFGPGTRLTVL.

The CDR3 bases are TGCAGCGGGGGAGGACAGGGGGCTAAAGGCTACACCTTC. Its protein is CSGGGQGAKGYTF. V is TRBV29-1 and J is TRBJ1-2; 11 bases agree with TRBD1. CDR3 size: 13 residues. J gave up 8 bases and V 7 bases, and 9 bases lay outside the gene matches. CDR1 and CDR2 (germline): SQVTM, ANQGSEA.

The CDR3 here is CASIRVAGSNQPQHF. Here the CDR3 DNA reads TGTGCCAGTATCCGAGTGGCGGGGAGCAATCAGCCCCAGCATTTT. The rearrangement uses TRBV19 and TRBJ1-5; D is unresolved. The CDR3 length is 15 residues. Germline V lookup: CDR1 LNHDA, CDR2 SQIVND (reference sequence). V lost 7 bases and J 1 base, leaving 14 bases between the germline ends.

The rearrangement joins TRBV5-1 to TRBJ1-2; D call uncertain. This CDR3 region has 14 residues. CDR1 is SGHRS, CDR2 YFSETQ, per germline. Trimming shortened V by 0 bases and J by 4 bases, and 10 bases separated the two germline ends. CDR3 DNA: TGCGCCAGCAGCTTGGGTCCCCTTCCCTATGGCTACACCTTC. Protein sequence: CASSLGPLPYGYTF.

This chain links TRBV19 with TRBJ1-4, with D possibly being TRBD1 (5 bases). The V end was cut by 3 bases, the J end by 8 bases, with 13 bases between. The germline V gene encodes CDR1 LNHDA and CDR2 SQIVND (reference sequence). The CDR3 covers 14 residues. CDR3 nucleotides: TGTGCCAGTAGTATTCAGGGTAACATAGAAAAACTGTTTTTT. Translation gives CASSIQGNIEKLFF. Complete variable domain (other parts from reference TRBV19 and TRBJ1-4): DGGITQSPKYLFRKEGQNVTLSCEQNLNHDAMYWYRQDPGQGLRLIYYSQIVNDFQKGDIAEGYSVSREKKESFPLTVTSAQKNPTAFYLCASSIQGNIEKLFFGSGTQLSVL.

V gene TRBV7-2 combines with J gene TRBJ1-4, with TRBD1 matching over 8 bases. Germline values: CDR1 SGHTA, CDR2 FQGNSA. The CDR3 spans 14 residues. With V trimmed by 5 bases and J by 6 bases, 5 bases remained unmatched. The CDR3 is CASSLTGADEKLFF. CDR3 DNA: TGTGCCAGCAGCCTGACAGGGGCGGATGAAAAACTGTTTTTT.

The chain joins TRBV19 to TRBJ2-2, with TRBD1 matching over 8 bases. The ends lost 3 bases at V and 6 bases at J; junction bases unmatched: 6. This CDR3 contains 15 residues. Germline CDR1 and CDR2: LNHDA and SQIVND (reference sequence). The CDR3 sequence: CASSISGTGAGELFF. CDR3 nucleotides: TGTGCCAGTAGTATCTCCGGGACAGGCGCCGGGGAGCTGTTTTTT.

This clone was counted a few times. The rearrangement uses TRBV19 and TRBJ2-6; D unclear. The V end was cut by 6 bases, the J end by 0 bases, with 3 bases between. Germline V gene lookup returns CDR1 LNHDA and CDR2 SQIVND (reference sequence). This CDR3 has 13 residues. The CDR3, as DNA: TGTGCCAGTAGCTACTCTGGGGCCAACGTCCTGACTTTC. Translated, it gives CASSYSGANVLTF.

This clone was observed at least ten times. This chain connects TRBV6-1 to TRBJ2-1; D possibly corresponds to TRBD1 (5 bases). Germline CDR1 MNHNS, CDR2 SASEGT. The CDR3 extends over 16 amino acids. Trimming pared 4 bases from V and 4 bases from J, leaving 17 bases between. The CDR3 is CASSVVQAFPYNEQFF. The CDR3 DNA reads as TGTGCCAGCAGTGTGGTACAGGCTTTTCCTTACAATGAGCAGTTCTTC.

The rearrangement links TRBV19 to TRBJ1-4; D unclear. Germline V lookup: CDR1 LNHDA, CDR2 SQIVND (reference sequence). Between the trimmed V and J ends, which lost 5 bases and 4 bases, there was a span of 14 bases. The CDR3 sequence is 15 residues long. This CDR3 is CASSPRFGLNEKLFF. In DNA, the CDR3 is TGTGCCAGTAGTCCCAGATTTGGCCTTAATGAAAAACTGTTTTTT.

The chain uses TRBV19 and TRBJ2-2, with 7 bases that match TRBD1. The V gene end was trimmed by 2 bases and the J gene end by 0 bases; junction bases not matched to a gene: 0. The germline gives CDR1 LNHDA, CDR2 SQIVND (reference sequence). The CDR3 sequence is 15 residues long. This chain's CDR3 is CASSITGANTGELFF. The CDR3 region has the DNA TGTGCCAGTAGTATAACAGGGGCGAACACCGGGGAGCTGTTTTTT.

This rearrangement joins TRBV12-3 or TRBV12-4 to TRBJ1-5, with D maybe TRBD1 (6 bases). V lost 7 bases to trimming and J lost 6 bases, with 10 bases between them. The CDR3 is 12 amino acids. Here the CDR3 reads CASKRGSQPQHF. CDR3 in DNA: TGTGCCAGCAAAAGGGGGAGTCAGCCCCAGCATTTT.

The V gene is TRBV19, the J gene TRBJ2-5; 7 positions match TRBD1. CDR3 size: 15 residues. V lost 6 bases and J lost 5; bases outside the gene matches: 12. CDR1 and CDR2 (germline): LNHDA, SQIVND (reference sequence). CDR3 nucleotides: TGTGCCAGTAGGCCGGACAGGTCTGCGCTGGAGACCCAGTACTTC. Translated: CASRPDRSALETQYF.

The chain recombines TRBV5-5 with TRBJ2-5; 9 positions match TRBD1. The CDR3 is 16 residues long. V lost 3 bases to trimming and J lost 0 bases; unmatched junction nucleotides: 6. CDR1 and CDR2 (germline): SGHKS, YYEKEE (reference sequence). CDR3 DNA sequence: TGTGCCAGCAGCTCCCTGGGACAGGGATACCAAGAGACCCAGTACTTC. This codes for CASSSLGQGYQETQYF.

This chain's CDR3 is CASSFSRGGLLVTDTQYF. The CDR3 coding sequence is TGCGCCAGCAGCTTTTCTCGGGGGGGCCTGCTGGTCACAGATACGCAGTATTTT. The chain uses TRBV5-1 and TRBJ2-3; 8 bases fit TRBD2. The V gene end was trimmed by 2 bases and the J gene end by 2 bases; junction bases not matched to a gene: 13. CDR1 is SGHRS, CDR2 YFSETQ, per germline. The CDR3 spans 18 residues.

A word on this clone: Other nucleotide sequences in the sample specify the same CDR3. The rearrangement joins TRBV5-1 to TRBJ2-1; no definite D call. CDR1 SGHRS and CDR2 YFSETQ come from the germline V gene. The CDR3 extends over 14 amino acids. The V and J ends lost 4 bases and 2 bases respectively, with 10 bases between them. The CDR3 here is CASSLETAYNEQFF. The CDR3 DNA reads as TGCGCCAGCAGCCTGGAGACTGCCTACAATGAGCAGTTCTTC.